This is a list of T cell receptor beta chains from one sample in a study of cytomegalovirus exposure and HLA in healthy donors. Method: immunoSEQ multiplex PCR; TCRdb's copy keeps in-frame clones and lacks some. The sample has over 150,000 clones; about 80% are singletons. Source material: PBMCs. The receptors originated from a woman in her twenties or thirties in good health and CMV-seronegative. Each CDR3 is given with its conserved first and last residue. A D gene is named only where the DNA matches it firmly. Rows may omit the clone size; those that give it use once, few, many or a size class.

-	TRBJ1-5	-	TRBV19	CASTLQAWNQPQHF	TGTGCCAGTACCTTACAGGCCTGGAATCAGCCCCAGCATTTT
-	TRBJ1-2	TRBD1	TRBV19	CASFPSDRGRYGYTF	TGTGCCAGTTTTCCATCGGACAGGGGACGCTATGGCTACACCTTC
-	TRBJ2-1	-	TRBV29-1	CSGNFGSSYNEQFF	TGCAGCGGCAATTTCGGGAGTTCCTACAATGAGCAGTTCTTC
-	TRBJ1-2	TRBD1	TRBV6-1	CASSEQGARSYTF	TGTGCCAGCAGTGAACAGGGGGCCCGGTCCTACACCTTC
-	TRBJ2-1	-	TRBV5-5	CASIVWDSLREEQFF	TGTGCCAGCATCGTTTGGGACAGCCTACGGGAGGAGCAGTTCTTC
-	TRBJ2-7	-	TRBV5-1	CASSSRSGSGPYEQYF	TGCGCCAGCAGCTCCCGTTCGGGAAGCGGACCCTACGAGCAGTACTTC
-	TRBJ1-1	TRBD1	TRBV18	CASSSGGDTEAFF	TGTGCCAGCTCGTCAGGGGGAGACACTGAAGCTTTCTTT
-	TRBJ2-7	-	TRBV28	CASSLYHRRAYEQYF	TGTGCCAGCAGTTTATATCACAGGAGGGCCTACGAGCAGTACTTC
-	TRBJ1-5	-	TRBV29-1	CSVATAPGGNQPQHF	TGCAGCGTCGCTACGGCTCCCGGGGGCAATCAGCCCCAGCATTTT
many	TRBJ2-7	TRBD2	TRBV5-1	CASSLGGRLDEQYF	TGCGCCAGCAGCTTGGGCGGGAGGCTCGACGAGCAGTACTTC
-	TRBJ1-2	TRBD1	TRBV11-1	CASSRGTGEDYGYTF	TGTGCCAGCAGCCGGGGGACAGGGGAGGACTATGGCTACACCTTC
-	TRBJ2-2	-	TRBV19	CASMEGGPAGELFF	TGTGCCAGTATGGAGGGGGGGCCGGCCGGGGAGCTGTTTTTT
-	TRBJ2-2	-	TRBV4-2	CASSQDRLAASGELFF	TGTGCCAGCAGCCAAGATCGATTAGCGGCGAGCGGGGAGCTGTTTTTT
once	TRBJ1-2	-	TRBV29-1	CSVEEEEYYGYTF	TGCAGCGTTGAAGAAGAGGAATACTATGGCTACACCTTC
-	TRBJ2-7	TRBD1	TRBV9	CASSGTGGSYEQYF	TGTGCCAGCAGTGGGACAGGGGGCTCCTACGAGCAGTACTTC
once	TRBJ2-2	TRBD2	TRBV2	CASMTSSNTGELFF	TGTGCCAGCATGACTAGCTCGAACACCGGGGAGCTGTTTTTT
-	TRBJ2-5	-	TRBV30	CAWNSPETQYF	TGTGCCTGGAACTCTCCAGAGACCCAGTACTTC
few	TRBJ1-5	TRBD1	TRBV7-9	CASSKQGENQPQHF	TGTGCCAGCAGCAAACAGGGGGAAAATCAGCCCCAGCATTTT
-	TRBJ2-7	TRBD1	TRBV7-6	CASSPEGANEQYF	TGTGCCAGCAGCCCTGAGGGGGCCAACGAGCAGTACTTC
-	TRBJ1-6	-	TRBV5-6	CASGSWGLDNSPLHF	TGTGCCAGCGGGTCGTGGGGCCTAGATAATTCACCCCTCCACTTT
-	TRBJ2-3	-	TRBV5-8	CATGVAGASTDTQYF	TGTGCCACTGGGGTGGCGGGGGCTAGCACAGATACGCAGTATTTT
few	TRBJ2-1	TRBD2	TRBV10-3	CAISEGLDYNEQFF	TGTGCCATCAGTGAAGGACTAGACTACAATGAGCAGTTCTTC
-	TRBJ1-1	TRBD1	TRBV5-1	CASSLGDRMNTEAFF	TGCGCCAGCAGCTTGGGGGACAGAATGAACACTGAAGCTTTCTTT
-	TRBJ2-3	TRBD2	TRBV7-9	CASSLLAGPTDTQYF	TGTGCCAGCAGCTTACTAGCGGGGCCCACAGATACGCAGTATTTT
-	TRBJ2-7	-	TRBV7-9	CASSQTENPRYEQYF	TGTGCCAGCAGCCAGACAGAAAACCCGCGCTACGAGCAGTACTTC
-	TRBJ2-7	-	TRBV7-2	CASSYSSYEQYF	TGTGCCAGCAGCTATAGCTCCTACGAGCAGTACTTC
-	TRBJ2-3	TRBD2	TRBV10-3	CAISEGGGGTDTQYF	TGTGCCATCAGTGAAGGCGGGGGGGGCACAGATACGCAGTATTTT
-	TRBJ2-7	TRBD1	TRBV2	CASSEFGTGTYEQYF	TGTGCCAGCAGTGAATTTGGGACAGGGACCTACGAGCAGTACTTC
few	TRBJ2-5	TRBD1	TRBV15	CATSRETGRSETQYF	TGTGCCACCAGCCGAGAGACAGGGCGGTCGGAGACCCAGTACTTC
-	TRBJ1-4	TRBD1	TRBV23-1	CASSQSETGVWITNEKLFF	TGCGCCAGCAGTCAATCGGAGACAGGGGTTTGGATAACTAATGAAAAACTGTTTTTT
-	TRBJ2-3	TRBD2	TRBV7-2	CASSSLTSGRSDTQYF	TGTGCCAGCAGCTCCCTGACTAGCGGGAGGTCAGATACGCAGTATTTT
once	TRBJ1-1	TRBD1	TRBV28	CASSPPGQGLGTEAFF	TGTGCCAGCAGTCCGCCGGGACAGGGGCTGGGCACTGAAGCTTTCTTT
-	TRBJ2-5	-	TRBV30	CAWSVLREETQYF	TGTGCCTGGAGTGTATTAAGGGAGGAGACCCAGTACTTC
-	TRBJ1-6	TRBD1	TRBV11-2	CASSPRQGRYNSPLHF	TGTGCCAGCAGCCCGCGACAGGGGCGGTATAATTCACCCCTCCACTTT
-	TRBJ1-2	-	TRBV4-1	CASSPSLGPGFSNYGYTF	TGCGCCAGCAGCCCCTCCCTAGGCCCGGGGTTCTCTAACTATGGCTACACCTTC
-	TRBJ2-7	-	TRBV27	CASKPGHSNEQYF	TGTGCCAGCAAGCCAGGGCATAGTAACGAGCAGTACTTC
-	TRBJ2-7	-	TRBV7-9	CSSSSTTGPLVEQYF	TGTTCCAGCAGCTCGACGACAGGACCTCTGGTCGAGCAGTACTTC
few	TRBJ2-1	TRBD1	TRBV9	CASSVQGADEQFF	TGTGCCAGCAGCGTACAGGGGGCGGATGAGCAGTTCTTC
-	TRBJ2-7	-	TRBV28	CASRPAGQSYEQYF	TGTGCCAGCAGGCCGGCGGGACAGTCCTACGAGCAGTACTTC
-	TRBJ1-5	-	TRBV4-3	CASSQDHPGGAYQPQHF	TGCGCCAGCAGCCAAGATCACCCTGGGGGGGCTTATCAGCCCCAGCATTTT
-	TRBJ2-7	-	TRBV6-5	CASSPPGDMAYEQYF	TGTGCCAGCAGTCCCCCTGGGGACATGGCCTACGAGCAGTACTTC
-	TRBJ1-2	TRBD1	TRBV2	CASSEGQGADGYTF	TGTGCCAGCAGTGAGGGACAGGGAGCGGATGGCTACACCTTC
-	TRBJ2-3	-	TRBV18	CASSPGTLSTDTQYF	TGTGCCAGCTCACCAGGGACATTGAGCACAGATACGCAGTATTTT
-	TRBJ1-2	-	TRBV30	CAWSEWGGEVYGYTF	TGTGCCTGGAGTGAGTGGGGAGGGGAGGTCTATGGCTACACCTTC
-	TRBJ1-6	-	TRBV27	CASRAGLLYSPLHF	TGTGCCAGCAGGGCGGGACTACTTTATTCACCCCTCCACTTT
few	TRBJ2-7	TRBD1	TRBV2	CASSVINRGEQYF	TGTGCCAGCAGTGTTATTAACAGGGGCGAGCAGTACTTC
-	TRBJ2-3	TRBD2	TRBV6-4	CASSEGLATDTQYF	TGTGCCAGCAGTGAGGGACTAGCGACAGATACGCAGTATTTT
few	TRBJ1-5	-	TRBV4-1	CASSQVEGNQPQHF	TGCGCCAGCAGCCAAGTCGAGGGTAACCAGCCCCAGCATTTT
-	TRBJ2-3	-	TRBV7-2	CASSSRRGAHTDTQYF	TGTGCCAGCAGCTCCCGCCGGGGGGCGCACACAGATACGCAGTATTTT
-	TRBJ2-3	-	TRBV5-1	CASSSGQNTDTQYF	TGCGCCAGCAGCTCAGGACAGAACACAGATACGCAGTATTTT
-	TRBJ2-5	-	TRBV7-7	CASSRQLPGTQYF	TGTGCTAGCAGTCGACAGCTCCCAGGCACCCAGTACTTC
few	TRBJ1-4	-	TRBV7-9	CASSTHPGGINEKLFF	TGTGCCAGCAGCACCCATCCCGGGGGAATTAATGAAAAACTGTTTTTT
-	TRBJ2-5	-	TRBV5-4	CASSSTGGQETQYF	TGTGCCAGCAGCTCCACCGGGGGCCAAGAGACCCAGTACTTC